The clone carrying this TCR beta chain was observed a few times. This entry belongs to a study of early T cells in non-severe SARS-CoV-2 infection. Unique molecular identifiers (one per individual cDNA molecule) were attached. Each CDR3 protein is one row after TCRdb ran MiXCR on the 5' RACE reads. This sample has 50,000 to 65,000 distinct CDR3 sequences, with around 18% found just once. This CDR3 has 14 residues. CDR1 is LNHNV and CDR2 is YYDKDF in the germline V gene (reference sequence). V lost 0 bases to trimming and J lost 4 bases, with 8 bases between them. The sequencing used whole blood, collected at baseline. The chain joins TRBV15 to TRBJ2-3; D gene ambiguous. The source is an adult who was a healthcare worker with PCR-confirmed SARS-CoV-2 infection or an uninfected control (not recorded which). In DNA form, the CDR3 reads TGTGCCACCAGCAGAGATCGGCGGTCAGATACGCAGTATTTT. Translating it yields CATSRDRRSDTQYF.